Presented here are 29 T cell receptor beta chains from one specimen sequenced in a study of identical twins. TCRdb processed the 5' RACE reads anew with MiXCR; each CDR3 protein has one entry. The data hold 1.5 million to 2 million distinct CDR3 sequences, with about 32% observed a single time. The sample comprised cord blood. The receptors originated from a newborn girl in good health.

The V gene is TRBV6-6, the J gene TRBJ2-7; tentative D call: TRBD1 (6 bases). Germline CDR1 is MNHNY and CDR2 is SVGAGI (reference sequence). The CDR3 is 14 amino acids. Trimming shortened V by 6 bases and J by 2 bases, and 14 bases separated the two germline ends. The CDR3 region has the DNA TGTGCCAGCAGGAAGTCCGGACAGACCTACGAGCAGTACTTC. Amino acids: CASRKSGQTYEQYF.

The sample holds a few counts of this clonotype. This chain links TRBV20-1 with TRBJ2-1; 8 bases agree with TRBD2. The CDR3 sequence is 15 residues long. Per germline, CDR1 DFQATT and CDR2 SNEGSKA (reference sequence). V trimming: 6 bases; J trimming: 12 bases; junction bases outside the gene matches: 19. This CDR3 is CSASRAGAKVIVQFF. DNA for the CDR3: TGCAGTGCCAGCCGAGCGGGAGCAAAGGTTATTGTGCAGTTCTTC.

V and J are TRBV27 and TRBJ1-1; no reliable D call. The CDR3 consists of 14 residues. Trimming stripped 7 bases from V and 4 bases from J, with 16 bases between. Germline loops: CDR1 MNHEY, CDR2 SMNVEV (reference sequence). This chain's CDR3 is CASTMGRASTEAFF. In DNA, the CDR3 is TGTGCCAGCACCATGGGAAGGGCCAGCACTGAAGCTTTCTTT.

The V and J genes are TRBV4-2 and TRBJ1-5; D is unclear. Trimming pared 0 bases from V and 6 bases from J, leaving 6 bases between. The CDR3 loop spans 13 amino acids. Germline CDR1 LGHNA, CDR2 YNFKEQ. The CDR3 loop is CASSQDGVQPQHF. The CDR3 bases are TGTGCCAGCAGCCAAGATGGGGTTCAGCCCCAGCATTTT.

On this clonotype: Germline is not matched at one junction end, which may reflect a read error. The chain uses TRBV12-3 or TRBV12-4 and TRBJ2-3; 9 bases align to TRBD2. The CDR3 consists of 16 residues. The CDR3 bases are TGTGCAAGCAGGAATAGCGGGAGAGGAGGAGCAGATGTGCAGTATTTT. Its translation: CASRNSGRGGADVQYF.

The DNA for the CDR3 is TGTGCCAGCAGCCCAAGATCCCGGGCCGGCGCGGCCTACGCAGATACGCAGTATTTT. Protein: CASSPRSRAGAAYADTQYF. This sequence joins TRBV7-8 and TRBJ2-3; no definite D call. The CDR3 runs 19 residues. Germline V gives CDR1 SGHVS, CDR2 FQNEAQ. Trimming left V 5 bases short and J 4 bases short, with 28 bases between.

The chain combines TRBV5-1 with TRBJ1-1; D not resolved. CDR3 length: 13 amino acids. V lost 0 bases and J lost 5, with 8 bases in between. Looked up from germline, CDR1 is SGHRS and CDR2 is YFSETQ. The CDR3 DNA follows: TGCGCCAGCAGCTTGGACGGGGAGACTGAAGCTTTCTTT. This encodes CASSLDGETEAFF.

The chain links TRBV20-1 to TRBJ2-7; 8 positions agree with TRBD2. This CDR3 is built from 18 residues. Germline assignment: CDR1 DFQATT and CDR2 SNEGSKA (reference sequence). Losses at the gene ends were 6 bases for V and 3 bases for J; bases not matched to a gene: 22. The CDR3 spells CSARPGRAGVRSVYEQYF. The CDR3 region has the DNA TGCAGTGCGCGTCCCGGGAGGGCAGGGGTGCGCTCAGTCTACGAGCAGTACTTC.

This clonotype was detected a few times. V is TRBV12-3 or TRBV12-4 and J is TRBJ2-3; maybe TRBD2 (5 bases). There are 13 residues in the CDR3. Trimming shortened V by 6 bases and J by 4 bases, and 11 bases separated the two germline ends. CDR3 sequence: CASRRTRADTQYF. DNA for the CDR3: TGTGCCAGCAGACGAACTAGAGCAGATACGCAGTATTTT.

The rearrangement uses TRBV7-8 and TRBJ2-1; 7 nucleotides line up with TRBD2. The trim removed 6 bases at V and 7 bases at J, leaving 3 bases unmatched. Looked up from germline, CDR1 is SGHVS and CDR2 is FQNEAQ. The CDR3 has 12 amino acids. The CDR3 protein is CASRDSGNEQFF. The CDR3 DNA follows: TGTGCCAGCAGGGATAGCGGGAATGAGCAGTTCTTC.

The chain combines TRBV5-1 with TRBJ1-6, with D maybe TRBD1 (5 bases). Germline V gives CDR1 SGHRS, CDR2 YFSETQ. There are 16 residues in the CDR3. V lost 1 base and J 10 bases, leaving 18 bases between the germline ends. CDR3 in amino acids: CASSLLGDRPDSPLHF. The CDR3 region has the DNA TGCGCCAGCAGCTTGCTGGGGGATCGACCAGACTCACCCCTCCACTTT.

The chain is built from TRBV28 and TRBJ2-1; 7 bases agree with TRBD2. Germline CDR1 MDHEN, CDR2 SYDVKM. The CDR3 spans 17 residues. V lost 1 base, J lost 4 bases, and 10 bases stayed unmatched. This chain's CDR3 is CASSLLTSAGIYNEQFF. CDR3 nucleotide sequence: TGTGCCAGCAGTTTATTGACCTCAGCGGGGATATACAATGAGCAGTTCTTC.

The gene calls are TRBV20-1 and TRBJ2-3; either TRBD1 or TRBD2 may supply D (6 bases each). With 6 bases removed from V and 0 bases from J, the gap between germline ends came to 25 bases. CDR1 is DFQATT, CDR2 SNEGSKA, per germline (reference sequence). The CDR3 covers 18 residues. The CDR3 protein is CSATRGIMWGASTDTQYF. The CDR3 DNA sequence: TGCAGTGCCACGAGGGGCATTATGTGGGGGGCTAGCACAGATACGCAGTATTTT.

The chain couples TRBV20-1 to TRBJ1-2; a weak D match, TRBD1 (5 bases). This CDR3 region has 13 residues. The V gene lost 0 bases and the J gene lost 6 bases, with 11 bases spanning the gap. Germline V CDR1 and CDR2: DFQATT, SNEGSKA (reference sequence). The CDR3 coding sequence is TGCAGTGCTAGAGATCAGGGTCCCAATGGCTACACCTTC. Residues: CSARDQGPNGYTF.

The chain carries TRBV4-2 and TRBJ2-3, with D unclear. There are 13 residues in the CDR3. CDR1 and CDR2 (germline): LGHNA, YNFKEQ. Between the trimmed V and J ends, which lost 1 base and 5 bases, there was a span of 7 bases. Written as DNA, the CDR3 is TGTGCCAGCAGCCAAGCAGTAGTAGATACGCAGTATTTT. Its protein product is CASSQAVVDTQYF.

This clonotype was found many times. The chain is built from TRBV29-1 and TRBJ2-5, with TRBD2 identical over 9 bases. The CDR3 spans 16 residues. The V segment lost 0 bases and the J segment 4 bases; nucleotides outside the gene matches: 9. Germline CDR1 is SQVTM and CDR2 is ANQGSEA. The CDR3 sequence: CSVEEGGTLAGETQYF. In DNA, the CDR3 is TGCAGCGTTGAAGAAGGGGGTACACTAGCGGGAGAGACCCAGTACTTC. The full variable domain, its missing parts supplied by reference TRBV29-1 and TRBJ2-5, is SAVISQKPSRDICQRGTSLTIQCQVDSQVTMMFWYRQQPGQSLTLIATANQGSEATYESGFVIDKFPISRPNLTFSTLTVSNMSPEDSSIYLCSVEEGGTLAGETQYFGPGTRLLVL.

This clonotype was picked up a small number of times. This chain uses TRBV20-1 with TRBJ2-5, with TRBD2 identical over 16 bases. This CDR3 is built from 16 residues. V shed 2 bases, J shed 4 bases, and the junction held 4 bases outside the gene matches. Germline V gene data show CDR1 as DFQATT and CDR2 as SNEGSKA (reference sequence). The CDR3 DNA is TGCAGTGCTAGATCCGGGACTAGCGGGAGGGGAGAGACCCAGTACTTC. It specifies CSARSGTSGRGETQYF.

This clonotype showed up just a few times. V gene TRBV10-1 combines with J gene TRBJ1-1; D may be TRBD1 (6 bases). Trimming left V 6 bases short and J 1 base short, with 9 bases between. The CDR3 spans 13 residues. Germline CDR1 is WNHNN and CDR2 is SYGVQD (reference sequence). The CDR3 sequence: CASRAQGNTEAFF. CDR3 DNA sequence: TGCGCCAGCAGAGCACAGGGGAACACTGAAGCTTTCTTT.

The sample holds a few counts of this clonotype. This chain links TRBV20-1 with TRBJ2-1, with TRBD2 matching 14 bases. This CDR3 is built from 15 residues. Germline V gene data show CDR1 as DFQATT and CDR2 as SNEGSKA (reference sequence). V gave up 3 bases and J gave up 7 bases; unmatched junction bases: 5. The CDR3 is CSARPGLAGGNEQFF. CDR3 in DNA: TGCAGTGCTAGGCCTGGACTAGCGGGAGGTAATGAGCAGTTCTTC.

The CDR3 DNA reads TGTGCCAGCAGCTTGGGGGCGACAGGGACCACTGAAGCTTTCTTT. It specifies CASSLGATGTTEAFF. The chain combines TRBV12-3 or TRBV12-4 with TRBJ1-1; 7 bases map to TRBD1. Germline trimming cut 6 bases from V and 4 bases from J; bases unmatched to any gene: 11. The length of the CDR3 is 15 residues.

This clonotype was picked up a small number of times. For the CDR3, the DNA is TGTGCCAGCAGCCAAAACCCCCTAGAGGAGGGATACAATGAGCAGTTCTTC. Its protein product is CASSQNPLEEGYNEQFF. This chain joins TRBV4-2 and TRBJ2-1, with D tentatively TRBD2 (6 bases). The CDR3 length is 17 residues. The germline V gene has CDR1 LGHNA and CDR2 YNFKEQ. Trimming removed 2 bases at V and 4 bases at J, with 18 bases between.

The rearrangement uses TRBV20-1 and TRBJ1-2, with D possibly TRBD1 on 6 matching bases. Per germline, CDR1 DFQATT and CDR2 SNEGSKA (reference sequence). V was clipped by 4 bases and J by 8 bases, with 20 bases between them. The CDR3 covers 14 residues. The CDR3 DNA is TGCAGTGCTAAGACATTGGACAGCGCGTGGGGCTACACCTTC. As protein: CSAKTLDSAWGYTF.

The rearrangement links TRBV14 to TRBJ1-6; D is unclear. The CDR3 spans 15 residues. The germline CDR1 and CDR2 sequences are SGHDN and FVKESK. V lost 1 base and J 2 bases, leaving 6 bases between the germline ends. The CDR3 spells CASSQVQTYNSPLHF. DNA of the CDR3: TGTGCCAGCAGCCAAGTCCAGACCTATAATTCACCCCTCCACTTT.

The table lists this clonotype with many counts. The CDR3 protein is CASSQDSLAGTDTQYF. CDR3 DNA: TGTGCCAGCAGCCAAGATTCTTTAGCGGGGACAGATACGCAGTATTTT. The chain has TRBV4-2 and TRBJ2-3, with 8 nucleotides matching TRBD2. Germline V lookup: CDR1 LGHNA, CDR2 YNFKEQ. The CDR3 covers 16 residues. The V segment lost 0 bases and the J segment 3 bases; nucleotides outside the gene matches: 5.

V and J are TRBV7-8 and TRBJ2-3; D is possibly TRBD2 (5 bases). There are 14 residues in the CDR3. Germline V gene sequence: CDR1 SGHVS, CDR2 FQNEAQ. The ends were cut back, 4 bases at V and 2 bases at J, with 10 bases in the middle. The CDR3 sequence: CASSSRLNTDTQYF. The DNA of the CDR3 is TGTGCCAGCAGCTCCCGACTAAACACAGATACGCAGTATTTT.

The chain employs TRBV18 and TRBJ1-6; TRBD1 matches at 7 bases. The CDR3 is 16 amino acids. Germline CDR1 KGHSH, CDR2 LQKENI. V was clipped by 6 bases and J by 7 bases; unmatched bases: 12. CDR3 sequence: CASSLADRDFNSPLHF. In nucleotides, the CDR3 is TGTGCCAGCTCGCTAGCTGACAGGGACTTCAATTCACCCCTCCACTTT.

The chain carries TRBV20-1 and TRBJ2-1, with 12 bases aligning to TRBD2. The germline CDR1 and CDR2 sequences are DFQATT and SNEGSKA (reference sequence). V lost 5 bases to trimming and J lost 2 bases; unmatched junction nucleotides: 7. The CDR3 has 16 residues. The CDR3 sequence: CSAPGLAGFAYNEQFF. The CDR3 DNA follows: TGCAGTGCTCCCGGACTAGCGGGGTTCGCCTACAATGAGCAGTTCTTC.

The DNA of the CDR3 is TGCGCCACAACCCCACGGGGCGATGGAGAAAAACTGTTTTTT. This gives the protein CATTPRGDGEKLFF. V usage is TRBV5-1 and J usage is TRBJ1-4; a weak D match, TRBD1 (5 bases). V gave up 9 bases and J gave up 8 bases, with 20 bases separating them. The CDR3 is made up of 14 amino acids. Germline loops: CDR1 SGHRS, CDR2 YFSETQ.

This clonotype occurred a few times. The rearrangement joins TRBV12-3 or TRBV12-4 to TRBJ1-1; D remains ambiguous. The CDR3 is made up of 14 amino acids. V lost 3 bases and J lost 1, with 9 bases in between. The CDR3 coding sequence is TGTGCCAGCAGTTTTATACAGAAGAACACTGAAGCTTTCTTT. It specifies CASSFIQKNTEAFF.